This T cell receptor (beta chain) appears in the sequencing data of a study of control samples from healthy donors and cancer patients. Deletions cut 4 bases from V and 4 bases from J, with 13 bases between. In germline, CDR1 is SQVTM, CDR2 ANQGSEA. CDR3 length equals 13 residues. This table comes from immunoSEQ multiplex PCR, and its TCRdb copy is limited to in-frame clones, with some not included. The top ten clones hold about 1.1% of a sample with around 110,000 clones, 85% to 90% of them seen once. This TCR derives from a woman between 45 and 65 years old with colorectal cancer. Sequencing used PBMCs. The rearrangement links TRBV29-1 to TRBJ1-1; D remains ambiguous. The CDR3 loop reads CSVGEGWGTEAFF. The CDR3 nucleotides are TGCAGCGTTGGGGAGGGTTGGGGCACTGAAGCTTTCTTT.